A single sample is the source of the 2 T cell receptor beta chains below, sequenced in a study of cytomegalovirus exposure and HLA in healthy donors. PCR used 60 Vbeta primers and 13 Jbeta primers. TCRdb's copy holds only in-frame clones and misses some; the assay was immunoSEQ multiplex PCR. The table shows roughly 150,000 clones, with under 85% occurring only once. Sample: PBMCs. These receptors all come from a woman aged 18-30 years in good health and CMV-seropositive.

The gene calls are TRBV29-1 and TRBJ2-5; D gene uncertain. Germline CDR1 is SQVTM and CDR2 is ANQGSEA. CDR3 length equals 11 residues. The V gene lost 1 base and the J gene lost 3 bases, with 3 bases spanning the gap. This CDR3 reads CSVEAKETQYF. The DNA for the CDR3 is TGCAGCGTTGAAGCCAAAGAGACCCAGTACTTC.

The CDR3 spells CASSALGPQGEEGYTF. The CDR3 DNA reads TGTGCCAGCAGCGCCCTTGGGCCCCAAGGGGAGGAGGGCTACACCTTC. The chain combines TRBV27 with TRBJ1-2, with D possibly matching TRBD1 (5 bases). The V gene lost 6 bases and the J gene lost 8 bases, with 25 bases spanning the gap. CDR3 length: 16 amino acids. Germline assignment: CDR1 MNHEY and CDR2 SMNVEV (reference sequence).